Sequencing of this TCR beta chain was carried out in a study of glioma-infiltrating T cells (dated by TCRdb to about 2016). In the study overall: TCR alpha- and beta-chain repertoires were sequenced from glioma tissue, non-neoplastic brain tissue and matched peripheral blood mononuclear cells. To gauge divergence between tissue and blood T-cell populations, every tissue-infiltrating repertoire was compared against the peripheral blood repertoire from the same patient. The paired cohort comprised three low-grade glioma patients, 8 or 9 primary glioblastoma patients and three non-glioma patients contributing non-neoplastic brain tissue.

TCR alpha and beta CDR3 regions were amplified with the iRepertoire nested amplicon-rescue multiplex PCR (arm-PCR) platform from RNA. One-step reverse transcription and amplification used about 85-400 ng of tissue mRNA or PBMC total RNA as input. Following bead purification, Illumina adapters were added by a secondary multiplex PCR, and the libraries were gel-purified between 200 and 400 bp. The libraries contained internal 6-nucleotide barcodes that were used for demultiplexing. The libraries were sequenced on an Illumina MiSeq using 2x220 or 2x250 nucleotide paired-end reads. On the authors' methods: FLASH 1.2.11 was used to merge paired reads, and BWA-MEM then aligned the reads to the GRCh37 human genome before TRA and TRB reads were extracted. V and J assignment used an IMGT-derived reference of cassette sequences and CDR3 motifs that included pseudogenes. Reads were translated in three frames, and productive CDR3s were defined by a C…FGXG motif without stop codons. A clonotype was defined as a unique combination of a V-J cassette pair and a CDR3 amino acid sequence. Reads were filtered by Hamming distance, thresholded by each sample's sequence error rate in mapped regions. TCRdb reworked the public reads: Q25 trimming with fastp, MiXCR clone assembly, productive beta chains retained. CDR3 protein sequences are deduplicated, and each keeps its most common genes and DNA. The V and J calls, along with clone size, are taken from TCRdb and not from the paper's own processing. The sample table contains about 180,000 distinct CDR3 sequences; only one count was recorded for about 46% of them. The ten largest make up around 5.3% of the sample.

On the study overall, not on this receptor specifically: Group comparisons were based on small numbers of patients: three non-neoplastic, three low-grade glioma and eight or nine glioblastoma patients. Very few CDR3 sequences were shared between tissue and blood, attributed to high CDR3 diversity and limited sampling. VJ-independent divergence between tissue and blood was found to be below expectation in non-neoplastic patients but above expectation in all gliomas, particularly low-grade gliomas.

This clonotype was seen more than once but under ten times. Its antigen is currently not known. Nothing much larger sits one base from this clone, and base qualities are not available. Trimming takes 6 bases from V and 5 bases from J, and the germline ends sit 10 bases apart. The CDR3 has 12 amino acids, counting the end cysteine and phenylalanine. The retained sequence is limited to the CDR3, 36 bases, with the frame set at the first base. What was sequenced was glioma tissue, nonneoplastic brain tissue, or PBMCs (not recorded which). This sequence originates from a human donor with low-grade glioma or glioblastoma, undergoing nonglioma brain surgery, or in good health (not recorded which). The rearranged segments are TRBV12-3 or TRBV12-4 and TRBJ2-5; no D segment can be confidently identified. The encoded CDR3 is CASSQVRETQYF. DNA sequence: TGTGCCAGCAGCCAAGTCAGGGAGACCCAGTACTTC.